These 24 T cell receptor beta chains originate from one sample sequenced in a study of PD-L1 blockade in urothelial cancer. The method was immunoSEQ multiplex PCR; TCRdb's version includes in-frame clones alone and lacks a portion of them. The data contain under 40,000 clones, about nine tenths of them singletons. Sequencing was performed on PBMCs, taken around atezolizumab (anti-PD-L1) treatment. Source of these receptors: a man between 70 and 80 years old with urothelial cancer.

V usage is TRBV28 and J usage is TRBJ2-3; TRBD2 agrees at 9 bases. There are 16 residues in the CDR3. CDR1 and CDR2 from the germline V gene are MDHEN and SYDVKM. Trimming at V came to 6 bases and at J to 0 bases, leaving 7 bases not matched to a gene. In DNA form, the CDR3 reads TGTGCCAGCAGGTTGGCGGGAGGGGCGAGCACAGATACGCAGTATTTT. Amino acid sequence: CASRLAGGASTDTQYF. Drawing the rest from reference TRBV28 and TRBJ2-3, the complete variable domain is DVKVTQSSRYLVKRTGEKVFLECVQDMDHENMFWYRQDPGLGLRLIYFSYDVKMKEKGDIPEGYSVSREKKERFSLILESASTNQTSMYLCASRLAGGASTDTQYFGPGTRLTVL.

The chain uses TRBV19 and TRBJ1-3; D is perhaps TRBD1 (6 bases). V dropped 7 bases and J dropped 1 base, with 11 bases sitting between them. The CDR3 is 14 amino acids. In germline, CDR1 is LNHDA, CDR2 SQIVND (reference sequence). CDR3 DNA sequence: TGTGCCAGTAAGCAGGGGATATCTGGAAACACCATATATTTT. It yields the protein CASKQGISGNTIYF. The whole variable domain, remainder taken from reference TRBV19 and TRBJ1-3, is DGGITQSPKYLFRKEGQNVTLSCEQNLNHDAMYWYRQDPGQGLRLIYYSQIVNDFQKGDIAEGYSVSREKKESFPLTVTSAQKNPTAFYLCASKQGISGNTIYFGEGSWLTVV.

This chain uses TRBV20-1 with TRBJ2-7; 8 positions match TRBD1. Trimming cost V 7 bases and J 6 bases; bases outside gene matches: 5. Germline values: CDR1 DFQATT, CDR2 SNEGSKA (reference sequence). The CDR3 has 11 residues. CDR3 in DNA: TGCAGTGGAACAGACAGGGGCGAGCAGTACTTC. Translating gives CSGTDRGEQYF.

The gene calls are TRBV2 and TRBJ2-7; 8 bases match TRBD1. CDR1 is SNHLY and CDR2 is FYNNEI in the germline V gene. J was trimmed by 5 bases and V by 3 bases; bases with no gene match: 9. The CDR3 contains 15 residues. The CDR3 sequence: CASSDRQGKKHEQYF. CDR3 DNA sequence: TGTGCCAGCAGTGACCGACAGGGGAAAAAGCACGAGCAGTACTTC.

This chain connects TRBV2 to TRBJ2-1, with 12 bases lining up with TRBD2. V gave up 0 bases and J gave up 4 bases; unmatched junction bases: 10. The CDR3 is made up of 19 amino acids. Looked up from germline, CDR1 is SNHLY and CDR2 is FYNNEI. CDR3 amino acids: CASSEALTSGRKKYNEQFF. The CDR3 DNA is TGTGCCAGCAGTGAAGCCTTAACTAGCGGGAGGAAGAAATACAATGAGCAGTTCTTC.

This chain links TRBV28 with TRBJ2-5; D might be TRBD1 (5 bases). CDR3 length: 15 amino acids. V gave up 0 bases and J gave up 5 bases, with 13 bases separating them. Per the germline V gene, CDR1 is MDHEN and CDR2 is SYDVKM. In DNA form, the CDR3 reads TGTGCCAGCAGTTTATGGCGGCAGGGTACGGAGACCCAGTACTTC. Residues: CASSLWRQGTETQYF.

The genes are TRBV27 and TRBJ2-1; a weak D match, TRBD2 (5 bases). CDR1 and CDR2 (germline): MNHEY, SMNVEV (reference sequence). CDR3 size: 17 residues. V lost 2 bases to trimming and J lost 0 bases, with 14 bases between them. The CDR3 is CASSLIGWESSYNEQFF. CDR3 DNA sequence: TGTGCCAGCAGTTTAATAGGCTGGGAGAGCTCCTACAATGAGCAGTTCTTC.

The J gene is TRBJ1-2, the V gene TRBV6-6, with 7 nucleotides matching TRBD1. CDR3 length equals 13 residues. V lost 2 bases and J lost 3; bases outside the gene matches: 0. Germline V lookup: CDR1 MNHNY, CDR2 SVGAGI (reference sequence). The CDR3 DNA reads TGTGCCAGCAGTTACCAGGGGGACTATGGCTACACCTTC. Its protein is CASSYQGDYGYTF.

This clone was counted once. The chain combines TRBV18 with TRBJ2-3; 7 nucleotides match TRBD2. This CDR3 comprises 16 residues. V was pared by 1 base and J by 0 bases, with 4 bases of the junction left unmatched. The germline CDR1 and CDR2 sequences are KGHSH and LQKENI. Here the CDR3 DNA reads TGTGCCAGCTCACCACTTAGCGGGTCTAGCACAGATACGCAGTATTTT. Residues: CASSPLSGSSTDTQYF.

This chain joins TRBV29-1 and TRBJ2-1; a possible D gene is TRBD1 (5 bases). V lost 7 bases and J lost 0, with 10 bases in between. Germline loops: CDR1 SQVTM, CDR2 ANQGSEA. The CDR3 is 13 residues long. CDR3 in amino acids: CSGYQGSYNEQFF. In DNA, the CDR3 is TGCAGCGGTTACCAGGGCTCCTACAATGAGCAGTTCTTC.

The sample holds one count of this clone. V is TRBV4-2 and J is TRBJ2-2, with 12 bases aligning to TRBD2. V was clipped by 4 bases and J by 0 bases; unmatched bases: 21. Germline-derived CDR1 and CDR2 are LGHNA and YNFKEQ. This CDR3 is built from 23 residues. CDR3 sequence reads: CASSPTGWTSGNHRPSNTGELFF. DNA of the CDR3: TGTGCCAGCAGCCCTACCGGATGGACTAGCGGGAACCATCGCCCTTCGAACACCGGGGAGCTGTTTTTT.

The gene calls are TRBV18 and TRBJ1-3, with TRBD1 identical over 11 bases. This CDR3 has 17 residues. CDR1 is KGHSH and CDR2 is LQKENI in the germline V gene. J lost 0 bases, V lost 3 bases, and 4 bases had no gene match. The chain's CDR3 is CASSPLGTGGSGNTIYF. The CDR3 bases are TGTGCCAGCTCACCCCTGGGGACAGGGGGCTCTGGAAACACCATATATTTT. The whole variable domain, filled in from reference TRBV18 and TRBJ1-3, reads NAGVMQNPRHLVRRRGQEARLRCSPMKGHSHVYWYRQLPEEGLKFMVYLQKENIIDESGMPKERFSAEFPKEGPSILRIQQVVRGDSAAYFCASSPLGTGGSGNTIYFGEGSWLTVV.

The chain is built from TRBV15 and TRBJ1-1; no clear D. Trimming took off 1 base at V and 6 bases at J, with 6 bases between the two ends. This CDR3 is built from 12 residues. CDR1 is LNHNV, CDR2 YYDKDF, per germline (reference sequence). CDR3 sequence (DNA): TGTGCCACCAGCAGAGCAGACTCTGAAGCTTTCTTT. Residues: CATSRADSEAFF.

There are a few counts of this clone. The chain combines TRBV7-2 with TRBJ1-1; the D gene is possibly TRBD1 (5 bases). Per the germline V gene, CDR1 is SGHTA and CDR2 is FQGNSA. The germline V and J ends were trimmed by 1 base and 4 bases, with 13 bases remaining between them. The CDR3 length is 15 residues. DNA for the CDR3: TGTGCCAGCAGCTTAGTGAGCGGGGGGAGCACTGAAGCTTTCTTT. Translating it yields CASSLVSGGSTEAFF.

The chain carries TRBV18 and TRBJ2-3; 11 nucleotides align to TRBD2. After removal of 0 bases from V and 1 base from J, the junction contained 3 bases not matched to a gene. The CDR3 loop spans 17 amino acids. CDR1 is KGHSH, CDR2 LQKENI, per germline. CDR3 bases: TGTGCCAGCTCACCACCGTCTAGCGGGAGGCGCACAGATACGCAGTATTTT. Protein product: CASSPPSSGRRTDTQYF.

This chain's CDR3 is CASTPGLAGGPPSYNEQFF. The CDR3 DNA follows: TGTGCCAGCACCCCGGGACTAGCGGGAGGGCCACCTTCTTACAATGAGCAGTTCTTC. The rearrangement uses TRBV21-1 and TRBJ2-1; TRBD2 is the table's D call, not checked against the DNA. TRBV21-1 has pseudogene status. This CDR3 has 19 residues.

This chain connects TRBV28 to TRBJ2-2; 8 bases agree with TRBD1. The CDR3 has 18 residues. V dropped 6 bases and J dropped 7; count of bases not matched to a gene: 19. The germline CDR1 and CDR2 sequences are MDHEN and SYDVKM. This CDR3 reads CASSLARAGGIHGGELFF. In nucleotides, the CDR3 is TGTGCCAGCAGCCTCGCGAGGGCAGGGGGCATACATGGCGGGGAGCTGTTTTTT.

The rearrangement joins TRBV5-1 to TRBJ1-4, with D tentatively TRBD1 (6 bases). V was shortened by 4 bases and J by 0 bases, with 13 bases between the two germline ends. Germline lookup yields CDR1 SGHRS and CDR2 YFSETQ. This CDR3 comprises 16 residues. The CDR3 is CASSLGTLATNEKLFF. The CDR3 DNA reads TGCGCCAGCAGCCTAGGGACACTTGCAACTAATGAAAAACTGTTTTTT.

In its sample, this clone was seen a few times. This chain connects TRBV28 to TRBJ1-2, with 9 bases fitting TRBD1. V shed 4 bases and J 4 bases; nucleotides not matched to a gene: 4. Germline CDR1 is MDHEN and CDR2 is SYDVKM. This CDR3 has 14 amino acids. This chain's CDR3 is CASSYTGGAYGYTF. CDR3 DNA sequence: TGTGCCAGCAGTTATACAGGGGGCGCCTATGGCTACACCTTC.

The rearrangement links TRBV5-1 to TRBJ2-5; 12 positions agree with TRBD2. This CDR3 contains 16 residues. Trimming removed 0 bases from V and 2 bases from J; junction bases left unmatched: 2. CDR1 SGHRS and CDR2 YFSETQ come from the germline V gene. The CDR3, as DNA: TGCGCCAGCAGCTTGGGACTAGCGGGAGAACAAGAGACCCAGTACTTC. It specifies CASSLGLAGEQETQYF.

The rearrangement uses TRBV5-1 and TRBJ2-3; possibly TRBD2 for D (6 bases). This CDR3 is 12 amino acids long. V gave up 5 bases and J gave up 4 bases, with 8 bases separating them. Germline V gene sequence: CDR1 SGHRS, CDR2 YFSETQ. CDR3 amino acids: CASRREADTQYF. In DNA, the CDR3 is TGCGCCAGCAGGAGGGAGGCAGATACGCAGTATTTT. Variable domain in full (rest from reference TRBV5-1 and TRBJ2-3): KAGVTQTPRYLIKTRGQQVTLSCSPISGHRSVSWYQQTPGQGLQFLFEYFSETQRNKGNFPGRFSGRQFSNSRSEMNVSTLELGDSALYLCASRREADTQYFGPGTRLTVL.

V usage is TRBV5-1 and J usage is TRBJ2-1; TRBD2 matches 11 bases. V gave up 3 bases and J gave up 4 bases; unmatched junction bases: 9. The CDR3 contains 17 residues. Germline-derived CDR1 and CDR2 are SGHRS and YFSETQ. The CDR3 region is CASSWGPGTSGYNEQFF. The DNA for the CDR3 is TGCGCCAGCAGCTGGGGGCCCGGGACTAGCGGATACAATGAGCAGTTCTTC. The whole variable domain, remainder taken from reference TRBV5-1 and TRBJ2-1, is KAGVTQTPRYLIKTRGQQVTLSCSPISGHRSVSWYQQTPGQGLQFLFEYFSETQRNKGNFPGRFSGRQFSNSRSEMNVSTLELGDSALYLCASSWGPGTSGYNEQFFGPGTRLTVL.

The chain is built from TRBV5-1 and TRBJ1-5; D is unresolved. The V and J ends lost 0 bases and 2 bases respectively, with 6 bases between them. Germline V lookup: CDR1 SGHRS, CDR2 YFSETQ. CDR3 length: 14 residues. The CDR3 reads CASSLVGGNQPQHF. The CDR3 region has the DNA TGCGCCAGCAGCTTGGTAGGAGGCAATCAGCCCCAGCATTTT.

The chain couples TRBV2 to TRBJ2-6; 9 nucleotides agree with TRBD2. This CDR3 is built from 14 residues. The germline gives CDR1 SNHLY, CDR2 FYNNEI. The CDR3 is CVSGSHSGANVLTF. The CDR3, as DNA: TGTGTTAGCGGGAGTCACTCTGGGGCCAACGTCCTGACTTTC.